This T cell receptor beta chain was sequenced for a study of cytomegalovirus exposure and HLA in healthy donors. Points from the study as a whole: An analysis was carried out later, and it reportedly showed fewer N-insertions in an Asian-associated ancestry cluster than the approximately 700-donor mean. There were some V segments, including TRBV6-2 and TRBV6-3, excluded as indistinguishable. Immune exposure information available was restricted to CMV serostatus. In an earlier analysis, most TCR beta V segments were productive about 87% or about 30% of the time.

The PCR contained 60 Vbeta and 13 Jbeta primers. Data came from immunoSEQ multiplex PCR; TCRdb stores just in-frame clones and leaves some out. There are about 82,000 clones in the sample; approximately 74% occur only once, and roughly 6.2% lies in the top ten. In regard to this clone: Antigen: not known.

The CDR3 covers 15 residues. The germline V gene has CDR1 MNHEY and CDR2 SMNVEV (reference sequence). V gave up 5 bases and J gave up 5 bases; unmatched junction bases: 7. This receptor was taken from a woman in her forties or fifties in good health and CMV-seropositive. The sequencing sample was made of PBMCs. The V call is TRBV27, the J call TRBJ2-5; 11 bases are shared with TRBD1. The CDR3 DNA reads as TGTGCCAGCAGTAGGCGGACAGGGGGCAGGGAGACCCAGTACTTC. It codes for CASSRRTGGRETQYF.